This T cell receptor beta chain was retrieved from a study of cytomegalovirus exposure and HLA in healthy donors. Points from the study as a whole: The investigators catalogued 150 to 200 TCR beta chains as cytomegalovirus-associated. High sensitivity and specificity were reportedly achieved when the classifier diagnosed cytomegalovirus status.

This clone turned up a few times. Antigen unknown. Generated by immunoSEQ multiplex PCR, the TCRdb table keeps only in-frame clones and is missing some. The sample contains approximately 50,000 clones, approximately 88% of which appear only once. The length of the CDR3 is 14 residues. V was cut by 3 bases and J by 5 bases, with 16 bases left in between. CDR1 and CDR2 from the germline V gene are GTSNPN and SVGIG (reference sequence). The rearrangement joins TRBV30 to TRBJ1-2; D perhaps matches TRBD1 (6 bases). The sequenced sample consisted of PBMCs. This clonotype was sampled from a woman in her thirties in good health and CMV-seronegative. The CDR3 bases are TGTGCCTGGAGAGTCACAGGGCTTCTTTATGGCTACACCTTC. Protein sequence: CAWRVTGLLYGYTF.